A single sample is the source of the 20 T cell receptor beta chains below, sequenced in a study of blood T cell repertoires in COVID-19. The protocol was immunoSEQ multiplex PCR, while the TCRdb copy is restricted to in-frame clones and leaves out a portion. The data hold around 240,000 clones, with around 80% observed a single time. Input material: peripheral blood. These receptor sequences come from a woman between 40 and 50 years old who had recovered from COVID-19.

The sample holds a few counts of this clone. J is TRBJ2-3 and V is TRBV7-2, with 9 bases aligning to TRBD1. The CDR3 has 19 residues. The V segment lost 0 bases and the J segment 2 bases; nucleotides outside the gene matches: 12. The V gene's germline CDR1 is SGHTA and CDR2 FQGNSA. The CDR3 region has the DNA TGTGCCAGCAGCTTAGCATTCTCAGGGACAGGGAGATACACAGATACGCAGTATTTT. Its translation is CASSLAFSGTGRYTDTQYF.

The V gene is TRBV15, the J gene TRBJ1-1; perhaps TRBD1 as D (5 bases). The CDR3 runs 13 residues. Germline V CDR1 and CDR2: LNHNV, YYDKDF (reference sequence). Trimming pared 8 bases from V and 1 base from J, leaving 11 bases between. The CDR3 nucleotides are TGTGCCACCCGAGGACACCCGAACACTGAAGCTTTCTTT. It is translated as CATRGHPNTEAFF.

The chain has TRBV7-9 and TRBJ1-4; a possible D gene is TRBD1 (5 bases). The CDR3 contains 16 residues. The V end lost 5 bases, the J end lost 7 bases, and 20 bases lay between the germline ends. CDR1 SEHNR and CDR2 FQNEAQ come from the germline V gene (reference sequence). The CDR3 sequence is CASSLPSLGGSEKLFF. In DNA form, the CDR3 reads TGTGCCAGCAGCCTACCCAGCCTCGGGGGGAGTGAAAAACTGTTTTTT.

V and J are TRBV10-3 and TRBJ2-7; a possible D gene is TRBD2 (7 bases). The germline V gene encodes CDR1 ENHRY and CDR2 SYGVKD. Trimming left V 10 bases short and J 2 bases short, with 18 bases between. There are 14 residues in the CDR3. The CDR3 protein is CATGPGGPPYEQYF. Here the CDR3 DNA reads TGTGCCACCGGCCCGGGGGGCCCACCCTACGAGCAGTACTTC.

The V call is TRBV14, the J call TRBJ2-3; no definite D call. Looked up from germline, CDR1 is SGHDN and CDR2 is FVKESK. Trimming pared 2 bases from V and 2 bases from J, leaving 11 bases between. This CDR3 is built from 15 residues. The CDR3 reads CASSQLLGFTDTQYF. Here the CDR3 DNA reads TGTGCCAGCAGCCAACTTCTAGGATTCACAGATACGCAGTATTTT.

V usage is TRBV30 and J usage is TRBJ1-4, with D perhaps TRBD1 (5 bases). This CDR3 has 15 amino acids. The V gene's germline CDR1 is GTSNPN and CDR2 SVGIG (reference sequence). The V gene lost 4 bases and the J gene lost 0 bases, with 12 bases spanning the gap. CDR3 sequence reads: CAWMSRVSTNEKLFF. The CDR3 bases are TGTGCCTGGATGAGCAGGGTCTCAACTAATGAAAAACTGTTTTTT. The whole variable domain, filled in from reference TRBV30 and TRBJ1-4, reads SQTIHQWPATLVQPVGSPLSLECTVEGTSNPNLYWYRQAAGRGLQLLFYSVGIGQISSEVPQNLSASRPQDRQFILSSKKLLLSDSGFYLCAWMSRVSTNEKLFFGSGTQLSVL.

The chain has TRBV11-2 and TRBJ2-3; a possible D gene is TRBD2 (7 bases). The germline V gene has CDR1 SGHAT and CDR2 FQNNGV. Between the trimmed V and J ends, which lost 2 bases and 8 bases, there was a span of 11 bases. CDR3 length: 13 amino acids. The CDR3 loop is CASSLRGGGTQYF. The CDR3 DNA reads TGTGCCAGCAGCTTAAGGGGGGGCGGTACGCAGTATTTT.

Concerning this clone: A junction boundary mismatches the germline segment, possibly from a read error. The chain joins TRBV7-7 to TRBJ1-2; D gene ambiguous. Germline CDR1 is SSHAT and CDR2 is FNYEAQ (reference sequence). CDR3 length: 19 amino acids. For the CDR3, the DNA is TGTGCTAGCAGCTTACCGCCGTTGAGGATGGAAAGGATTAACTATGGCTACACCTTC. Translating it yields CASSLPPLRMERINYGYTF.

This chain connects TRBV7-2 to TRBJ1-5; TRBD1 agrees at 10 bases. Trimming removed 4 bases from V and 1 base from J; junction bases left unmatched: 4. The CDR3 loop spans 16 amino acids. The germline V gene has CDR1 SGHTA and CDR2 FQGNSA. The CDR3 reads CASSSRTGGSNQPQHF. CDR3 in DNA: TGTGCCAGCAGCTCGCGGACAGGGGGAAGCAATCAGCCCCAGCATTTT.

The chain recombines TRBV19 with TRBJ1-6, with 7 bases identical to TRBD1. This CDR3 region has 14 residues. From germline, CDR1 is LNHDA and CDR2 SQIVND (reference sequence). J lost 8 bases, V lost 7 bases, and 8 bases had no gene match. The CDR3 nucleotides read TGTGCCAGTAATGAGGGGGCGATTTATTCACCCCTCCACTTT. Amino acid sequence: CASNEGAIYSPLHF. The entire variable domain, with the rest obtained from reference TRBV19 and TRBJ1-6, is as follows: DGGITQSPKYLFRKEGQNVTLSCEQNLNHDAMYWYRQDPGQGLRLIYYSQIVNDFQKGDIAEGYSVSREKKESFPLTVTSAQKNPTAFYLCASNEGAIYSPLHFGNGTRLTVT.

The chain is built from TRBV7-4 and TRBJ1-1; no clear D gene. The CDR3 is 11 amino acids. Per the germline V gene, CDR1 is SGHVT and CDR2 is SQSDAQ. V lost 4 bases, J lost 3 bases, and 3 bases lay in between. The CDR3 bases are TGTGCCAGCAGCTCTCACACTGAAGCTTTCTTT. Encoded protein: CASSSHTEAFF.

The chain combines TRBV6-2 or TRBV6-3 with TRBJ2-6; D unclear. V lost 0 bases, J lost 2 bases, and 20 bases lay in between. The length of the CDR3 is 20 residues. Germline-derived CDR1 and CDR2 are MNHEY and SVGEGT. CDR3 coding DNA: TGTGCCAGCAGTTACTCGATGTTGAGCCAGGCAGGCGCTGGGGCCAACGTCCTGACTTTC. It codes for CASSYSMLSQAGAGANVLTF.

A single count supports this clone. The genes are TRBV6-5 and TRBJ2-7; TRBD2 aligns across 7 bases. This CDR3 comprises 13 residues. The germline V gene encodes CDR1 MNHEY and CDR2 SVGAGI. The ends lost 7 bases at V and 1 base at J; junction bases unmatched: 4. The CDR3 DNA reads TGTGCCAGCACCCCGGGACTATCCTACGAGCAGTACTTC. This codes for CASTPGLSYEQYF.

This chain uses TRBV5-1 with TRBJ1-1; TRBD1 matches at 7 bases. The CDR3 runs 16 residues. The V and J ends lost 4 bases and 0 bases, in that order; junction bases with no gene match: 9. Germline V CDR1 and CDR2: SGHRS, YFSETQ. Here the CDR3 reads CASSAGQQVMNTEAFF. The CDR3 region has the DNA TGCGCCAGCAGCGCGGGACAGCAAGTAATGAACACTGAAGCTTTCTTT.

V and J are TRBV3-1 (or the pseudogene TRBV3-2) and TRBJ1-5; 9 bases align to TRBD1. The ends lost 5 bases at V and 2 bases at J; junction bases unmatched: 22. The CDR3 is made up of 21 amino acids. Germline lookup yields CDR1 LGHDT and CDR2 YNNKEL (reference sequence). The CDR3 DNA is TGTGCCAGCAGCTCCCACCTCTTGGCGGGACAGGGAACGGTGCGCAATCAGCCCCAGCATTTT. Protein: CASSSHLLAGQGTVRNQPQHF.

The genes are TRBV10-1 and TRBJ2-1; 8 nucleotides line up with TRBD2. Germline trimming cut 5 bases from V and 4 bases from J; bases unmatched to any gene: 7. The CDR3 extends over 15 amino acids. In germline, CDR1 is WNHNN, CDR2 SYGVQD (reference sequence). DNA of the CDR3: TGCGCCAGCAGTCGAGCGGGGGACCTATACAATGAGCAGTTCTTC. Encoded protein: CASSRAGDLYNEQFF.

This clone was recorded a few times. This chain joins TRBV4-3 and TRBJ1-4, with unresolved D. The V end was cut by 1 base, the J end by 8 bases, with 8 bases between. CDR3 length: 13 residues. Per germline, CDR1 LGHNA and CDR2 YSLEER. CDR3 sequence (DNA): TGCGCCAGCAGCCAAGCTATAGAGGAAAAACTGTTTTTT. Its protein product is CASSQAIEEKLFF.

The rearrangement uses TRBV30 and TRBJ1-3, with D uncertain. Trimming left V 4 bases short and J 2 bases short, with 9 bases between. Germline assignment: CDR1 GTSNPN and CDR2 SVGIG (reference sequence). The CDR3 is made up of 13 amino acids. CDR3 sequence (DNA): TGTGCCTGGAATATGATAGCTGGAAACACCATATATTTT. This translates into CAWNMIAGNTIYF. The entire variable domain, with the rest obtained from reference TRBV30 and TRBJ1-3, is as follows: SQTIHQWPATLVQPVGSPLSLECTVEGTSNPNLYWYRQAAGRGLQLLFYSVGIGQISSEVPQNLSASRPQDRQFILSSKKLLLSDSGFYLCAWNMIAGNTIYFGEGSWLTVV.

The rearrangement joins TRBV19 to TRBJ1-2; TRBD1 matches at 8 bases. The CDR3 runs 13 residues. V lost 6 bases and J lost 6; bases outside the gene matches: 6. Germline V gene data show CDR1 as LNHDA and CDR2 as SQIVND (reference sequence). CDR3 loop: CASRVQGANGYTF. The DNA for the CDR3 is TGTGCCAGTAGAGTCCAGGGGGCGAATGGCTACACCTTC.

The chain couples TRBV29-1 to TRBJ1-1; TRBD1 aligns across 7 bases. CDR3 length: 12 residues. V lost 6 bases and J lost 1; bases outside the gene matches: 2. Germline lookup yields CDR1 SQVTM and CDR2 ANQGSEA. The CDR3 here is CSVGQPNTEAFF. The CDR3 nucleotides read TGCAGCGTGGGACAGCCGAACACTGAAGCTTTCTTT.